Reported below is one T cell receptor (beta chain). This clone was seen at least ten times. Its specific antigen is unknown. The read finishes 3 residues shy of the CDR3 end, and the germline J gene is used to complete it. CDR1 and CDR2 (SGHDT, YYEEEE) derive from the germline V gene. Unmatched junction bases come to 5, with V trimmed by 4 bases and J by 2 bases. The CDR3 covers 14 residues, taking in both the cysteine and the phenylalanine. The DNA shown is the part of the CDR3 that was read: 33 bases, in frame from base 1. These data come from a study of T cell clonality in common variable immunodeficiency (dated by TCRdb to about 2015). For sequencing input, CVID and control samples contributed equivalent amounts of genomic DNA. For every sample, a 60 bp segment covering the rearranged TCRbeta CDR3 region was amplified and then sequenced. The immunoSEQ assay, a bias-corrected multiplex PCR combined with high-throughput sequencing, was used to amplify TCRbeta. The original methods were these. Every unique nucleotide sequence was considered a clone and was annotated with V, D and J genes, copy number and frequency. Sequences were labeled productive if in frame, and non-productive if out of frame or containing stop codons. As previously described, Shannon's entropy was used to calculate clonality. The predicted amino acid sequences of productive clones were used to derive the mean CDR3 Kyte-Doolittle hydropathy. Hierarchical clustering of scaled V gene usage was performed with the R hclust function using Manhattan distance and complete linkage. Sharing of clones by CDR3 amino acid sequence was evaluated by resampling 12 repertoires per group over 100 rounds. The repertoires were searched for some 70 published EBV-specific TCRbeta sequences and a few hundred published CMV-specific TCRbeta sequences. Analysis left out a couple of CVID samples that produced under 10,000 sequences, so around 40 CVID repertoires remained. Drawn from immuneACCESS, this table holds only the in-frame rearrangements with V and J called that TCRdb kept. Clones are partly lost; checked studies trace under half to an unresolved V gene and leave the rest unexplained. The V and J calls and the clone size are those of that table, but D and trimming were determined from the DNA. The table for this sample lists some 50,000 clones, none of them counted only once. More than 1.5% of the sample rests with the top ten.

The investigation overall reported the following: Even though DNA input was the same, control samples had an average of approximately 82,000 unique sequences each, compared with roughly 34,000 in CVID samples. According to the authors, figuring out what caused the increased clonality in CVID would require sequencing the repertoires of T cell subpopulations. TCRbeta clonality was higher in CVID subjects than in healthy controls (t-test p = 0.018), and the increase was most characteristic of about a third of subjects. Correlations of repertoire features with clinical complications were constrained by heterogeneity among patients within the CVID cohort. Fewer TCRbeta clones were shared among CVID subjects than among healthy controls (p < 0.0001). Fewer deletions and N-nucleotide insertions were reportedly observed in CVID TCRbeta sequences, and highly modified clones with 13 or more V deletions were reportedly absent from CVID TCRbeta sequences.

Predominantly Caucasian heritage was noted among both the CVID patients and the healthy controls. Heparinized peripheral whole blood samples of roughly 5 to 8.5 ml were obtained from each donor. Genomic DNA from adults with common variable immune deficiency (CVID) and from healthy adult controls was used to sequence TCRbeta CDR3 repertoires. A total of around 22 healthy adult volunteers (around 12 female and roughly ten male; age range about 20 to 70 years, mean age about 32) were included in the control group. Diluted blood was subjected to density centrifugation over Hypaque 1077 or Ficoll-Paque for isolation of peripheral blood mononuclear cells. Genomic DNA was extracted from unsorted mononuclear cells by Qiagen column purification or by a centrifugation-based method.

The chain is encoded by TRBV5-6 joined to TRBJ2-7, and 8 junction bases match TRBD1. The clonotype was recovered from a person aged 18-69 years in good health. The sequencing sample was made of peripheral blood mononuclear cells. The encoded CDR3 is CASSPGQEAYEQYF. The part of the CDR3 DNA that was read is TGTGCCAGCAGCCCGGGACAGGAGGCCTACGAG.